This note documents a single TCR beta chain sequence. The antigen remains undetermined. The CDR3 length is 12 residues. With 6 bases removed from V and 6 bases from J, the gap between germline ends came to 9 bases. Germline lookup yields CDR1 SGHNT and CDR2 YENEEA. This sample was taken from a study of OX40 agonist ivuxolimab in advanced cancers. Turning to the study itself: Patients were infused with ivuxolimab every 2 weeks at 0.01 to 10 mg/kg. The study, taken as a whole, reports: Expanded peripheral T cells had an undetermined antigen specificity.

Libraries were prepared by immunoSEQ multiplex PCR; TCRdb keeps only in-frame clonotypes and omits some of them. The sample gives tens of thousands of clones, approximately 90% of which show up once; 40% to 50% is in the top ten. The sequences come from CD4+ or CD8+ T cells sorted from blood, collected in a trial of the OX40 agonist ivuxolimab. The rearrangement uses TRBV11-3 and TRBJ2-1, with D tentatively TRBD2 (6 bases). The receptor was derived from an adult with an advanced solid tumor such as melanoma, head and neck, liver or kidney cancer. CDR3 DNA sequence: TGTGCCAGCAGTCGACTAGGCAATGAGCAGTTCTTC. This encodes CASSRLGNEQFF.